These 20 T cell receptor beta chains were sequenced from one sample in a study of beta chain features in type 1 diabetes. Since all of the isolated RNA was reverse transcribed, expressed TCRB transcripts were what got sequenced. This table comes from immunoSEQ multiplex PCR, and its TCRdb copy is limited to in-frame clones, with some not included. The table includes around 30,000 clones, 65% detected once. Antigens of these TCRs are unknown. Broader study findings: TCRB CDR3s from Type 1 diabetes patients were moderately but significantly shorter in all four CD4+ subsets.

The sequenced sample was Tregs from blood. These receptors were collected from a young woman with type 1 diabetes.

This chain connects TRBV19 to TRBJ1-5; D remains unclear. With 5 bases removed from V and 2 bases from J, the gap between germline ends came to 10 bases. The CDR3 totals 14 residues. The germline CDR1 and CDR2 sequences are LNHDA and SQIVND (reference sequence). This chain's CDR3 is CASSPPTGNQPQHF. The CDR3 region has the DNA TGTGCCAGTAGTCCCCCAACGGGCAATCAGCCCCAGCATTTT.

This clone was recorded a few times. The rearrangement links TRBV29-1 to TRBJ2-1, with D possibly matching TRBD1 (6 bases). V shed 7 bases and J shed 2 bases, with 15 bases lying between them. The CDR3 runs 14 residues. Germline assignment: CDR1 SQVTM and CDR2 ANQGSEA. CDR3 residues: CSAKKQGPYNEQFF. CDR3 nucleotide sequence: TGCAGCGCCAAGAAACAGGGACCCTACAATGAGCAGTTCTTC.

V gene TRBV5-1 combines with J gene TRBJ2-7; TRBD1 is a possible D gene (5 bases). CDR1 is SGHRS and CDR2 is YFSETQ in the germline V gene. This CDR3 contains 15 residues. V shed 6 bases and J shed 1 base, with 17 bases lying between them. The CDR3 region has the DNA TGCGCCAGCACCCCACAGGAGCATTCTTCCTACGAGCAGTACTTC. Translation gives CASTPQEHSSYEQYF.

The V call is TRBV7-9, the J call TRBJ2-7, with 9 bases lining up with TRBD1. The germline V gene has CDR1 SEHNR and CDR2 FQNEAQ (reference sequence). Trimming removed 3 bases from V and 7 bases from J; junction bases left unmatched: 4. This CDR3 has 13 amino acids. CDR3 amino acids: CASSFTGGGEQYF. In nucleotides, the CDR3 is TGTGCCAGCAGCTTCACAGGGGGCGGGGAGCAGTACTTC.

This chain connects TRBV19 to TRBJ1-2, with no clear D. The CDR3 length is 14 residues. Trimming left V 4 bases short and J 4 bases short, with 13 bases between. Germline V gives CDR1 LNHDA, CDR2 SQIVND (reference sequence). The CDR3 reads CASSNRVDVYGYTF. The DNA of the CDR3 is TGTGCCAGTAGTAACCGGGTTGATGTCTATGGCTACACCTTC.

This clone showed up just a few times. The rearrangement links TRBV29-1 to TRBJ2-1, with 7 positions matching TRBD2. This CDR3 region has 14 residues. The V and J ends lost 6 bases and 3 bases, in that order; junction bases with no gene match: 8. The V gene's germline CDR1 is SQVTM and CDR2 ANQGSEA. This CDR3 reads CSVEGLPNYNEQFF. Here the CDR3 DNA reads TGCAGCGTCGAGGGACTACCGAACTACAATGAGCAGTTCTTC.

The chain carries TRBV5-4 and TRBJ2-1; 8 bases line up with TRBD2. This CDR3 spans 18 amino acids. Germline V lookup: CDR1 SGHNT, CDR2 YYREEE (reference sequence). Trimming cost V 0 bases and J 1 base; bases outside gene matches: 9. The CDR3 here is CASSLVSAGGGSYNEQFF. In DNA form, the CDR3 reads TGTGCCAGCAGCTTGGTTTCCGCGGGAGGCGGGTCCTACAATGAGCAGTTCTTC.

This clone came up a few times. The V gene is TRBV28, the J gene TRBJ2-4; possibly TRBD2 for D (7 bases). The CDR3 extends over 14 amino acids. V was shortened by 4 bases and J by 5 bases, with 12 bases between the two germline ends. Germline V gene sequence: CDR1 MDHEN, CDR2 SYDVKM. CDR3 protein: CASSSLGGENIQYF. The CDR3 coding sequence is TGTGCCAGCAGTTCCCTAGGGGGGGAAAACATTCAGTACTTC.

V gene TRBV7-9 combines with J gene TRBJ2-5; maybe TRBD2 (6 bases). This CDR3 is built from 17 residues. Germline V gene data show CDR1 as SEHNR and CDR2 as FQNEAQ (reference sequence). Trimming took 1 base from V and 0 from J, leaving 15 bases between them. CDR3 bases: TGTGCCAGCAGCTTAGGACCAGGGACTGGCGACCAAGAGACCCAGTACTTC. Protein product: CASSLGPGTGDQETQYF.

V and J are TRBV5-4 and TRBJ1-1, with 9 nucleotides matching TRBD1. Germline-derived CDR1 and CDR2 are SGHNT and YYREEE (reference sequence). The CDR3 loop spans 13 amino acids. The V gene end was trimmed by 5 bases and the J gene end by 5 bases; junction bases not matched to a gene: 4. The CDR3 nucleotides read TGTGCCAGCAGTATACAGGGGGCAACTGAAGCTTTCTTT. Protein product: CASSIQGATEAFF.

The V and J genes are TRBV6-5 and TRBJ1-4; the D gene is possibly TRBD1 (6 bases). The V end lost 5 bases, the J end lost 3 bases, and 13 bases lay between the germline ends. Germline values: CDR1 MNHEY, CDR2 SVGAGI. This CDR3 spans 15 amino acids. The CDR3 spells CASSTSGAANEKLFF. The CDR3 bases are TGTGCCAGCAGTACCTCAGGGGCGGCTAATGAAAAACTGTTTTTT.

This clone appeared a few times. The rearrangement joins TRBV30 to TRBJ2-2; TRBD1 aligns across 9 bases. Germline V gene lookup returns CDR1 GTSNPN and CDR2 SVGIG (reference sequence). There are 16 residues in the CDR3. The V and J ends lost 5 bases and 5 bases, in that order; junction bases with no gene match: 12. In DNA form, the CDR3 reads TGTGCCTGGGACCCCCAACAGGGGGCGTCAACCGGGGAGCTGTTTTTT. Protein sequence: CAWDPQQGASTGELFF.

The V call is TRBV6-5, the J call TRBJ1-3, with unresolved D. The germline CDR1 and CDR2 sequences are MNHEY and SVGAGI. Trimming shortened V by 3 bases and J by 0 bases, and 9 bases separated the two germline ends. The CDR3 extends over 15 amino acids. In DNA form, the CDR3 reads TGTGCCAGCAGTTATACGGGGTTCTCTGGAAACACCATATATTTT. This translates into CASSYTGFSGNTIYF.

The V gene is TRBV2, the J gene TRBJ1-1; D possibly corresponds to TRBD1 (5 bases). The germline gives CDR1 SNHLY, CDR2 FYNNEI. Trimming took 6 bases from V and 6 from J, leaving 20 bases between them. The CDR3 is 15 amino acids. CDR3 sequence: CASRYVIGTGAEAFF. CDR3 DNA: TGTGCCAGCAGATACGTTATCGGTACAGGCGCTGAAGCTTTCTTT.

CDR3 bases: TGTGCCAGCAGCAAGGGACTAGTCCCGGAGCAGTTCTTC. It specifies CASSKGLVPEQFF. The V call is TRBV7-9, the J call TRBJ2-1; 8 bases line up with TRBD2. This CDR3 comprises 13 residues. The junction had 7 bases not matched to a gene; V was cut back by 5 bases and J by 10 bases. CDR1 is SEHNR and CDR2 is FQNEAQ in the germline V gene (reference sequence). The variable domain in full, completed from reference TRBV7-9 and TRBJ2-1, reads DTGVSQNPRHKITKRGQNVTFRCDPISEHNRLYWYRQTLGQGPEFLTYFQNEAQLEKSRLLSDRFSAERPKGSFSTLEIQRTEQGDSAMYLCASSKGLVPEQFFGPGTRLTVL.

This clone has more than one count but fewer than ten. The chain couples TRBV7-2 to TRBJ2-7; D is unclear. V dropped 0 bases and J dropped 4 bases, with 7 bases sitting between them. Germline assignment: CDR1 SGHTA and CDR2 FQGNSA. CDR3 length: 13 residues. The CDR3 DNA reads as TGTGCCAGCAGCTTAGCCTTGGAGTACGAGCAGTACTTC. Amino acids: CASSLALEYEQYF.

J is TRBJ2-5 and V is TRBV9; possibly TRBD2 for D (6 bases). The germline gives CDR1 SGDLS, CDR2 YYNGEE. V was cut by 0 bases and J by 5 bases, with 11 bases left in between. The CDR3 sequence is 14 residues long. The CDR3, as DNA: TGTGCCAGCAGCGTAGCTACTGGGGGGGAGACCCAGTACTTC. This gives the protein CASSVATGGETQYF.

The chain carries TRBV6-1 and TRBJ2-5, with D uncertain. Germline CDR1 reads MNHNS; CDR2 reads SASEGT. The ends were cut back, 10 bases at V and 5 bases at J, with 11 bases in the middle. The CDR3 has 11 amino acids. In nucleotides, the CDR3 is TGTGCCACCCGGGTGTGGGAGACCCAGTACTTC. Encoded protein: CATRVWETQYF.

CDR3 sequence (DNA): TGTGCCAGCAGCTTATCGGCGGGAGAAGGGGTGAGCGAGCAGTACTTC. Protein sequence: CASSLSAGEGVSEQYF. The chain combines TRBV7-8 with TRBJ2-7; TRBD2 matches 7 bases. Looked up from germline, CDR1 is SGHVS and CDR2 is FQNEAQ. CDR3 size: 16 residues. Trimming at V came to 2 bases and at J to 6 bases, leaving 13 bases not matched to a gene.

The CDR3 nucleotides are TGTGCCAGTAGTCCCTTTTGGCGGGGGGCGGCCTGCGAGCAGTACTTC. It yields the protein CASSPFWRGAACEQYF. The J gene is TRBJ2-7, the V gene TRBV19; TRBD2 matches 8 bases. The CDR3 has 16 amino acids. V shed 5 bases and J 6 bases; nucleotides not matched to a gene: 15. Germline loops: CDR1 LNHDA, CDR2 SQIVND (reference sequence). Full variable domain (missing parts from reference TRBV19 and TRBJ2-7): DGGITQSPKYLFRKEGQNVTLSCEQNLNHDAMYWYRQDPGQGLRLIYYSQIVNDFQKGDIAEGYSVSREKKESFPLTVTSAQKNPTAFYLCASSPFWRGAACEQYFGPGTRLTVT.